This TCR beta chain was sequenced for a study of blood T cell repertoires in COVID-19. Profiled with immunoSEQ multiplex PCR; TCRdb holds only in-frame clones, not every one. The sample carries roughly 100,000 clones, roughly 85% recorded once. The V and J ends lost 6 bases and 4 bases respectively, with 10 bases between them. CDR3 length equals 13 residues. Germline V gene sequence: CDR1 MDHEN, CDR2 SYDVKM. The gene calls are TRBV28 and TRBJ1-3; the D gene is possibly TRBD1 (6 bases). The sample consisted of peripheral blood. This TCR derives from a woman aged 80 or over with acute or convalescent COVID-19. In nucleotides, the CDR3 is TGTGCCAGCAGCCGAGGGACAGGAAACACCATATATTTT. Protein product: CASSRGTGNTIYF.